The rows below give T cell receptor beta chains drawn from one sample of a study of early T cells in non-severe SARS-CoV-2 infection. TCRdb itself ran the 5' RACE reads through MiXCR, one entry per CDR3 protein. The table lists about 77,000 distinct CDR3 sequences, around 10% of them singletons. The sequenced sample was whole blood, obtained at baseline. All receptors derive from an adult who was a healthcare worker with PCR-confirmed SARS-CoV-2 infection or an uninfected control (not recorded which). The donor label of this sample is uncertain. Each CDR3 is given with its conserved first and last residue. D genes are given only for firm matches. Size tells how often a clone was seen (once, few, many) or the class of an expanded clone, and some rows leave it out.

d_gene	abundance	v_gene	j_gene	CDR3nt	CDR3aa
.	many	TRBV9	TRBJ1-2	TGTGCCAGCAGTATTCAGGGGAGAAGTGGCTACACCTTC	CASSIQGRSGYTF
.	.	TRBV21-1	TRBJ1-5	TGTGCCAGCAGCGAATGGAATCAGCGGCCCCAGCATTTT	CASSEWNQRPQHF
.	.	TRBV20-1	TRBJ2-7	TGCAGTGCTAGCGTTCGAGCCGAGCAGTACTTC	CSASVRAEQYF
TRBD2	many	TRBV2	TRBJ2-1	TGTGCCGTACAGACTAGCGGGGGAAAGCAGTTCTTC	CAVQTSGGKQFF
.	.	TRBV18	TRBJ2-2	TGTGCCAGCTCACCGCGTGAGGGTACGGGGGAGCTGTTTTTT	CASSPREGTGELFF
.	few	TRBV12-3/TRBV12-4	TRBJ2-7	TGTGCCAGCAGTTTTAACCACGAGCAGTACTTC	CASSFNHEQYF
TRBD2	few	TRBV7-6	TRBJ2-3	TGTGCCAGCAGCTCACCCCTATTCGGACTAGCGGGCGCCACAGATACGCAGTATTTT	CASSSPLFGLAGATDTQYF
TRBD2	.	TRBV24-1	TRBJ2-1	TGTGCCACCGGGACTAGCGTTGAGCAGTTCTTC	CATGTSVEQFF
TRBD1	many	TRBV5-5	TRBJ1-2	TGTGCCAGCAGCTTGGCCACAGGGGAAGAAGGCTACACCTTC	CASSLATGEEGYTF
TRBD1	.	TRBV5-6	TRBJ2-3	TGTGCCAGCAGGGCCGGGACAGGGGGTAGAGATACGCAGTATTTT	CASRAGTGGRDTQYF
.	many	TRBV7-3	TRBJ1-6	TGTGCCAGCAGTGCCGGGGGCCGGGGTAATTCACCCCTCCACTTT	CASSAGGRGNSPLHF
TRBD1	many	TRBV7-2	TRBJ1-5	TGTGCCAGCAGTCCCGGACAGGACCAGCCCCAGCATTTT	CASSPGQDQPQHF
.	few	TRBV6-1	TRBJ2-5	TGTGCCAGCAGTGAAGCAGAGGGCCGGCTACCGACCCAGTACTTC	CASSEAEGRLPTQYF
TRBD2	few	TRBV27	TRBJ2-2	TGTGCCAGCAGTTACGGACTAGCGGCCGGGGAGCTGTTTTTT	CASSYGLAAGELFF
.	.	TRBV29-1	TRBJ1-1	TGCAGCGTTGAGGGGAACACTGAAGCTTTCTTT	CSVEGNTEAFF
.	.	TRBV20-1	TRBJ2-7	TGCAGTGCTAGGGGGGATCCCTACGAGCAGTACTTC	CSARGDPYEQYF
.	.	TRBV18	TRBJ1-4	TGTGCCAGCTCACCACCGGGCAGGGTGGATGAAAAACTGTTTTTT	CASSPPGRVDEKLFF
TRBD1	few	TRBV5-1	TRBJ1-2	TGCGCCAGCAGCTTGGTGGGACAGGGGATATCTAACTATGGCTACACCTTC	CASSLVGQGISNYGYTF
.	.	TRBV10-3	TRBJ1-6	TGTGCCATCAGTGAGGAGGACTCACCCCTCCACTTT	CAISEEDSPLHF
.	few	TRBV20-1	TRBJ2-2	TGCAGTGCTAGGGGTTTCAGGAACACCGGGGAGCTGTTTTTT	CSARGFRNTGELFF
.	.	TRBV7-2	TRBJ2-2	TGTGCCAGCAGACCGCTCGTGGGTACCGGGGAGCTGTTTTTT	CASRPLVGTGELFF
TRBD2	few	TRBV7-8	TRBJ2-3	TGTGCCAGCAGCTTTTACCCGGGGGAGGGTTATGGGACAGATACGCAGTATTTT	CASSFYPGEGYGTDTQYF
.	many	TRBV10-3	TRBJ1-6	TGTGCCATCAGTGACCGGGACGGTCTTAATTCACCCCTCCACTTT	CAISDRDGLNSPLHF
TRBD2	.	TRBV5-4	TRBJ2-1	TGTGCCAGCAGTAAGCGGGGCGTTCTCTACAATGAGCAGTTCTTC	CASSKRGVLYNEQFF
TRBD1	few	TRBV19	TRBJ1-1	TGTGCCACTACGGCGCCCGGGGGACAGAGAAAAGCTTTCTTT	CATTAPGGQRKAFF
.	few	TRBV5-6	TRBJ2-3	TGTGCCAGCAGCTTGGGAAACACAGATACGCAGTATTTT	CASSLGNTDTQYF
TRBD2	many	TRBV4-2	TRBJ2-3	TGTGCCAGCAGCCAAGATTTAGCGGGGGGGCGAGATACGCAGTATTTT	CASSQDLAGGRDTQYF
.	.	TRBV7-2	TRBJ1-1	TGTGCCAGCAGCCCCGAGGGCAGGGGCTCTGAAGCTTTCTTT	CASSPEGRGSEAFF
.	.	TRBV5-1	TRBJ2-7	TGCGCCAGCAGCTTTGGAGCAGGATCCTACGAGCAGTACTTC	CASSFGAGSYEQYF
.	many	TRBV7-9	TRBJ2-1	TGTGCCAGCACTATCCCGCTGGAGACCCTCGTAAATGAGCAGTTCTTC	CASTIPLETLVNEQFF
.	.	TRBV27	TRBJ2-5	TGTGCCAGCAGTCCCCCTCCCGTAACTCAAGAGACCCAGTACTTC	CASSPPPVTQETQYF
.	.	TRBV20-1	TRBJ1-6	TGCAGTGCTAGAGATGCGACTTTAAATTCACCCCTCCACTTT	CSARDATLNSPLHF
.	many	TRBV6-5	TRBJ1-5	TGTGCCAGCAGTTACTCGGCAGGTCAGCCCCAGCATTTT	CASSYSAGQPQHF
.	few	TRBV10-2	TRBJ1-1	TGCGCCAGCAGTGAGTATCGGGGGATGAACACTGAAGCTTTCTTT	CASSEYRGMNTEAFF
.	many	TRBV12-3/TRBV12-4	TRBJ2-1	TGTGCCAGCAGTTTAGCGTGGGAGCAGTTCTTC	CASSLAWEQFF
.	.	TRBV24-1	TRBJ2-3	TGTGCCACCTGGGACACCTACACAGATACGCAGTATTTT	CATWDTYTDTQYF
.	.	TRBV2	TRBJ2-3	TGTGCCAGCAGTGCATTGTCTCGCACAGATACGCAGTATTTT	CASSALSRTDTQYF
.	.	TRBV12-5	TRBJ2-1	TGTGCTAGTGGTTCGGGGACTCCCCCCAATGAGCAGTTCTTC	CASGSGTPPNEQFF
.	.	TRBV4-3	TRBJ1-2	TGCGCCAGCAGCCAAGATCGTCCAGGGACCTATGGCTACACCTTC	CASSQDRPGTYGYTF
.	many	TRBV20-1	TRBJ2-7	TGCAGTGCTAGATATAGGACAGCAAGCTACGAGCAGTACTTC	CSARYRTASYEQYF
.	many	TRBV7-6	TRBJ2-3	TGTGCCAGCAGCTTACTCGGGGGGCCTAGCACAGATACGCAGTATTTT	CASSLLGGPSTDTQYF
.	many	TRBV4-3	TRBJ2-3	TGCGCCAGCAGCCAAGAGTTGGGGGGCACAGATACGCAGTATTTT	CASSQELGGTDTQYF
.	many	TRBV20-1	TRBJ2-2	TGCAGTGCTCCCGCCGGGACTCACACCGGGGAGCTGTTTTTT	CSAPAGTHTGELFF
.	few	TRBV9	TRBJ1-6	TGTGCCAGCAGCGGGACGGATAATAATTCACCCCTCCACTTT	CASSGTDNNSPLHF
TRBD1	few	TRBV2	TRBJ1-1	TGTGCCCCGGACCAGGGGGCAAGGAACACTGAAGCTTTCTTT	CAPDQGARNTEAFF
TRBD2	.	TRBV6-7	TRBJ2-7	TGTGCCAGCAGTTACTCGATCGGACGGGACTGTTGTAGCGGGGATTTTTACGAGCAGTACTTC	CASSYSIGRDCCSGDFYEQYF
.	once	TRBV4-1	TRBJ1-3	TGCGCCAGCAGCCAATCTCCCCCGGGAGCGTCCGGAAACACCATATATTTT	CASSQSPPGASGNTIYF
.	many	TRBV15	TRBJ2-3	TGTGCCACCAGCAGAGAGCAGGGTGAGACAGATACGCAGTATTTT	CATSREQGETDTQYF
TRBD2	.	TRBV19	TRBJ2-5	TGTGCCAGTAGTATCGCCGGGACTAGCTTGGAGACCCAGTACTTC	CASSIAGTSLETQYF
.	few	TRBV12-3/TRBV12-4	TRBJ1-2	TGTGCCAGCAGTCGCGCTGACGGATACTATGGCTACACCTTC	CASSRADGYYGYTF
TRBD2	many	TRBV29-1	TRBJ2-1	TGCAGCGTCCGGCAAGGGACTAGCGGGGGGGCCGTCACGTTCTTC	CSVRQGTSGGAVTFF
TRBD1	few	TRBV20-1	TRBJ1-6	TGCAGTGCTAGAGACCCGGACAGGGTCGGGAATTCACCCCTCCACTTT	CSARDPDRVGNSPLHF
TRBD2	.	TRBV20-1	TRBJ2-1	TGCAGTGCGACCCTAGCGGGACCCTACAATGAGCAGTTCTTC	CSATLAGPYNEQFF
.	.	TRBV3-1	TRBJ2-7	TGTGCCAGCAGCCTTATAGGGGCCTACGAGCAGTACTTC	CASSLIGAYEQYF
.	many	TRBV7-2	TRBJ2-3	TGTGCCAGCAGCTCCCATGGAAGCGGACGCACAGATACGCAGTATTTT	CASSSHGSGRTDTQYF